The 18 T cell receptor beta chains below come from one sample, sequenced in a study of T cell repertoires in cytomegalovirus infection. One entry per CDR3 protein results from TCRdb running MiXCR on the reads. Of approximately 550,000 distinct CDR3 sequences in the sample, about 17% were seen once. Sequencing was carried out using CD8+ T cells from PBMCs. The receptor set was obtained from a human donor in good health (CMV status not recorded). Some clones in this sample may be carry-over from other donors' samples.

This clonotype was picked up a small number of times. The rearrangement uses TRBV6-1 and TRBJ1-5; 7 positions agree with TRBD1. The CDR3 loop spans 16 amino acids. V shed 3 bases, J shed 4 bases, and the junction held 9 bases outside the gene matches. Looked up from germline, CDR1 is MNHNS and CDR2 is SASEGT. Here the CDR3 reads CASSDRGPTGNQPQHF. The CDR3 DNA is TGTGCCAGCAGTGATAGAGGGCCGACAGGGAATCAGCCCCAGCATTTT.

The chain links TRBV20-1 to TRBJ1-5, with 7 positions matching TRBD1. CDR3 length: 14 residues. The germline V gene has CDR1 DFQATT and CDR2 SNEGSKA (reference sequence). After removal of 6 bases from V and 1 base from J, the junction contained 6 bases not matched to a gene. CDR3 nucleotide sequence: TGCAGTGCCCCGACAGGGATAAGCAATCAGCCCCAGCATTTT. Translation gives CSAPTGISNQPQHF.

The chain is built from TRBV20-1 and TRBJ2-2; TRBD2 aligns across 10 bases. Trimming removed 8 bases from V and 1 base from J; junction bases left unmatched: 4. The CDR3 length is 14 residues. Germline CDR1 reads DFQATT; CDR2 reads SNEGSKA (reference sequence). The CDR3 region is CSSPSGGNTGELFF. The CDR3 coding sequence is TGCAGTTCCCCTAGCGGGGGGAACACCGGGGAGCTGTTTTTT.

This clonotype was counted ten times or more. V and J are TRBV27 and TRBJ1-1; 7 bases are shared with TRBD1. In germline, CDR1 is MNHEY, CDR2 SMNVEV (reference sequence). CDR3 length: 15 amino acids. J was trimmed by 2 bases and V by 6 bases; bases with no gene match: 9. The CDR3 DNA follows: TGTGCCAGCAGGCTACAGGGGACTCTAAACACTGAAGCTTTCTTT. Its protein is CASRLQGTLNTEAFF.

The table lists this clonotype with a few counts. The chain employs TRBV6-5 and TRBJ2-3; D not certain. This CDR3 spans 17 amino acids. Looked up from germline, CDR1 is MNHEY and CDR2 is SVGAGI. V was pared by 0 bases and J by 0 bases, with 13 bases between. CDR3 in amino acids: CASSYSNKDYSTDTQYF. In nucleotides, the CDR3 is TGTGCCAGCAGTTACTCGAACAAGGATTACAGCACAGATACGCAGTATTTT.

This clonotype was counted only a few times. The chain has TRBV27 and TRBJ2-2; D might be TRBD1 (6 bases). Trimming took 4 bases from V and 6 from J, leaving 9 bases between them. Germline-derived CDR1 and CDR2 are MNHEY and SMNVEV (reference sequence). The CDR3 has 13 residues. Here the CDR3 DNA reads TGTGCCAGCAGTTCAGGGGTGGCCGGGGAGCTGTTTTTT. Translated: CASSSGVAGELFF.

Only a few counts were recorded for this clonotype. The rearrangement joins TRBV4-1 to TRBJ1-2; 7 bases line up with TRBD1. The CDR3 spans 14 residues. Germline CDR1 MGHRA, CDR2 YSYEKL. The trim removed 5 bases at V and 8 bases at J, leaving 11 bases unmatched. CDR3 amino acids: CASSETDRRLGYTF. CDR3 in DNA: TGCGCCAGCAGCGAAACGGACAGGCGCCTAGGCTACACCTTC.

The sample holds a few counts of this clonotype. The chain combines TRBV4-2 with TRBJ2-7; the match to TRBD2 covers 13 bases. J gave up 11 bases and V 1 base, and 11 bases lay outside the gene matches. The length of the CDR3 is 16 residues. The germline CDR1 and CDR2 sequences are LGHNA and YNFKEQ. The CDR3 loop reads CASSQGTTSGREREYF. The CDR3, as DNA: TGTGCCAGCAGCCAAGGGACTACTAGCGGGAGGGAGAGGGAGTACTTC.

Comments on this clonotype: This sequence may be a read error, since a much larger clone differs from it by one base. The genes are TRBV12-5 and TRBJ2-7; D may match TRBD1 or TRBD2 (6 bases each). The CDR3 contains 13 residues. Germline V gene data show CDR1 as LGHNT and CDR2 as FRNRAP. The CDR3 nucleotides are TGTGCTAGTGAAGGGGGGCCCTCCTACGTGCAGTACTTC. Encoded protein: CASEGGPSYVQYF.

To note about this clonotype: It is likely a read error, because the conserved phenylalanine at the end of the CDR3 is missing. This chain links TRBV5-6 with TRBJ2-1; maybe TRBD2 (5 bases). Germline CDR1 reads SGHDT; CDR2 reads YYEEEE. The CDR3 runs 13 residues. V gave up 4 bases and J gave up 0 bases, with 5 bases separating them. CDR3 in amino acids: CASSRGSYNEQFL. The DNA of the CDR3 is TGTGCCAGCAGCCGGGGCTCCTACAATGAGCAGTTCTTA.

This clonotype was seen more than once but under ten times. V and J are TRBV6-8 and TRBJ2-1, with 7 bases fitting TRBD2. J was trimmed by 9 bases and V by 4 bases; bases with no gene match: 12. CDR1 is MNHGY and CDR2 is SAAAGT in the germline V gene. CDR3 size: 15 residues. The CDR3 reads CASSLSSVSGGEQFF. The CDR3 DNA reads as TGTGCCAGCAGTTTGTCGAGTGTTTCGGGGGGTGAGCAGTTCTTC.

This clonotype has at least ten counts. This chain joins TRBV11-2 and TRBJ1-2; D remains ambiguous. Germline V CDR1 and CDR2: SGHAT, FQNNGV. V was clipped by 1 base and J by 6 bases, with 9 bases between them. The CDR3 length is 13 residues. Here the CDR3 reads CASSLVQADGYTF. CDR3 DNA: TGTGCCAGCAGCTTAGTACAAGCGGATGGCTACACCTTC.

The table lists this clonotype with a few counts. The rearrangement uses TRBV12-3 or TRBV12-4 and TRBJ2-5; 10 nucleotides match TRBD2. J lost 4 bases, V lost 5 bases, and 10 bases had no gene match. The CDR3 consists of 16 residues. The CDR3 coding sequence is TGTGCCAGCAGTGACGGAGCGGGAGGGATAGGAGAGACCCAGTACTTC. This sequence encodes CASSDGAGGIGETQYF.

This clonotype was seen a handful of times. This chain links TRBV11-3 with TRBJ2-1; D gene unclear. The CDR3 extends over 13 amino acids. Trimming cost V 1 base and J 7 bases, with 8 bases left between them. Germline CDR1 is SGHNT and CDR2 is YENEEA. CDR3 loop: CASSLGNGNEQFF. For the CDR3, the DNA is TGTGCCAGCAGCTTAGGCAACGGGAATGAGCAGTTCTTC.

Note on this clonotype: A much more abundant neighbour one base away suggests this may be a read error. This chain uses TRBV12-3 or TRBV12-4 with TRBJ2-1; D gene unclear. V lost 3 bases, J lost 8 bases, and 17 bases lay in between. This CDR3 comprises 15 residues. As DNA, the CDR3 is TGTGCCAGCAGTTTTGTTCTATCGGCCAACGATGAGCAGTTCTTC. Its protein product is CASSFVLSANDEQFF.

This clonotype appeared many times. In DNA form, the CDR3 reads TGTGCCAGCAGTGACAAAGCGGGAGAGACAGATACGCAGTATTTT. Its translation is CASSDKAGETDTQYF. The genes are TRBV6-4 and TRBJ2-3, with 8 bases aligning to TRBD2. CDR3 length: 15 residues. The V and J ends lost 2 bases and 3 bases, in that order; junction bases with no gene match: 4. The germline gives CDR1 MRHNA, CDR2 SNTAGT.

This clonotype has ten or more counts. The chain uses TRBV28 and TRBJ2-5, with a tentative D call TRBD1 (5 bases). The CDR3 has 14 residues. The germline gives CDR1 MDHEN, CDR2 SYDVKM. Trimming pared 5 bases from V and 5 bases from J, leaving 15 bases between. The CDR3 sequence is CASSPRVGLETQYF. DNA for the CDR3: TGTGCCAGCAGTCCGCGCGTGGGGCTGGAGACCCAGTACTTC. Complete variable domain (other parts from reference TRBV28 and TRBJ2-5): DVKVTQSSRYLVKRTGEKVFLECVQDMDHENMFWYRQDPGLGLRLIYFSYDVKMKEKGDIPEGYSVSREKKERFSLILESASTNQTSMYLCASSPRVGLETQYFGPGTRLLVL.

This clonotype was observed a handful of times. The rearrangement uses TRBV5-1 and TRBJ2-7; 9 positions agree with TRBD2. V was pared by 3 bases and J by 3 bases, with 10 bases of the junction left unmatched. The CDR3 is 16 amino acids. Per the germline V gene, CDR1 is SGHRS and CDR2 is YFSETQ. CDR3 residues: CASSYLSGSVIYEQYF. The CDR3 DNA reads TGCGCCAGCAGCTATCTTAGCGGGAGCGTGATCTACGAGCAGTACTTC.